This T cell receptor beta chain was sequenced during a study of cytomegalovirus exposure and HLA in healthy donors. The table came from immunoSEQ multiplex PCR; TCRdb's copy has only in-frame clones and leaves some out. The sample includes 250,000 to 300,000 clones, 65% to 90% of them seen just once. This CDR3 spans 17 amino acids. The V gene end was trimmed by 6 bases and the J gene end by 0 bases; junction bases not matched to a gene: 9. Germline V CDR1 and CDR2: SGHRS, YFSETQ. The source is a woman in her late teens or twenties in good health and CMV-seronegative. Source material: PBMCs. The chain employs TRBV5-1 and TRBJ2-7; 13 nucleotides agree with TRBD2. CDR3 in amino acids: CASTRTSGRLNSYEQYF. The CDR3 DNA reads as TGCGCCAGCACCCGGACTAGCGGGAGACTGAACTCCTACGAGCAGTACTTC.